A single T cell receptor beta chain is shown here with its context. What antigen it recognizes has not been identified. No quality values exist for individual bases; no much larger clone is one base distant. The data originate from a study of T cell changes during pregnancy in multiple sclerosis (dated by TCRdb to the late 2010s). With respect to the entire study: The study examined how the T cell repertoire changed over the course of pregnancy in women with multiple sclerosis.

At the junction V is shortened by 0 bases and J by 6 bases; bases outside the gene matches: 2. CDR3 length: 15 amino acids, cysteine to phenylalanine. Only the CDR3 part of the read is kept: 45 bases, read in frame from the first base. Taken from the germline V gene, the CDR1 and CDR2 loops are SGDLS and YYNGEE. The library came from the immunoSEQ multiplex PCR assay. Entries here come from immuneACCESS through TCRdb and include only in-frame sequences with V and J called. Some clones fail to appear in such tables; in the studies checked, an unresolved V gene covers under half of the shortfall, and the cause of the remainder is unknown. The sample table contains approximately 21,000 clones; only one count was recorded for approximately 86% of them. 15% to 20% of the sample is in the top ten clones.

Here the chain combines TRBV9 and TRBJ2-1; TRBD2 lines up with 11 middle nucleotides. Sequenced here: CD8+ T cells from peripheral blood mononuclear cells, sampled after pregnancy. The sequence derives from a female donor in good health, enrolled as a control in a pregnancy study. The DNA reads as follows: TGTGCCAGCAGCGTAGTACTAGCGGGGGCCAATGAGCAGTTCTTC. It codes for CASSVVLAGANEQFF.